This T cell receptor beta chain appears in the sequencing data of a study of CD8 T cells in Susac syndrome. Trimming took 2 bases from V and 7 from J, leaving 17 bases between them. Looked up from germline, CDR1 is SQVTM and CDR2 is ANQGSEA. The CDR3 extends over 14 amino acids. Sequencing of TCR beta was performed on blood CD8+ and CD4+ T cells. The study used treatment-naive patients who had stable or active relapsing-remitting disease as multiple sclerosis controls. Purification of the CD8+ and CD4+ T cells relied on negative isolation, and TEMRA cells underwent FACS enrichment. With random hexamers, reverse transcription was performed on about 0.5 to 1 ug of RNA. Coverage of TCR beta CDR3 amplification by immunoSEQ multiplex PCR extended to 54 Vbeta and 13 Jbeta. TCRdb redid the calling of the immunoSEQ multiplex PCR reads with MiXCR, one entry per CDR3 protein. The sample shows 300,000 to 350,000 distinct CDR3 sequences, 92% of them seen only once.

This clonotype was obtained from a human donor with multiple sclerosis. The source material was CD4+ T cells from PBMCs. V is TRBV29-1 and J is TRBJ1-2; D may be TRBD1 (5 bases). The CDR3 DNA reads TGCAGCGTTGAACCCGACAGAGGTGTTTCTGGCTACACCTTC. Encoded protein: CSVEPDRGVSGYTF.